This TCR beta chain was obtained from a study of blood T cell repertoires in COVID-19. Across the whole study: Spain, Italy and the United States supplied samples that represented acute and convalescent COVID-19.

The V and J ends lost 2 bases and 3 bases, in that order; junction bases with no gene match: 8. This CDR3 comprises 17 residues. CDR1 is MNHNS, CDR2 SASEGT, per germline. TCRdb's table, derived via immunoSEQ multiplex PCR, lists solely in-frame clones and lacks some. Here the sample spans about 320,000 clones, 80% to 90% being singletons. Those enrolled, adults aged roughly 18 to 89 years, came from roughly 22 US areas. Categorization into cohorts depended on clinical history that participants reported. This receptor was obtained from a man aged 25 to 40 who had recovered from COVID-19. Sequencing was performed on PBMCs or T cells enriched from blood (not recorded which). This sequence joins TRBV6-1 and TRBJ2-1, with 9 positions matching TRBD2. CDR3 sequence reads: CASSERLAGNFYNEQFF. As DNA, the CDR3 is TGTGCCAGCAGTGAAAGGCTAGCGGGAAACTTCTACAATGAGCAGTTCTTC.